Following are 18 T cell receptor beta chains from one sample sequenced in a study of blood T cell repertoires in COVID-19. Using immunoSEQ multiplex PCR, the repertoire was profiled, and TCRdb retains in-frame clones only, with some absent. The profile covers some 60,000 clones, with around 81% appearing a single time and roughly 3.6% taken by the ten largest. Specimen: peripheral blood. The receptors here all came from a woman older than 75 with acute or convalescent COVID-19.

The genes are TRBV19 and TRBJ1-2; 7 bases map to TRBD1. The CDR3 totals 16 residues. Germline assignment: CDR1 LNHDA and CDR2 SQIVND (reference sequence). V lost 5 bases and J lost 5; bases outside the gene matches: 14. CDR3 in amino acids: CASSGRWDRQLYGYTF. In DNA, the CDR3 is TGTGCCAGTAGTGGGAGGTGGGACAGACAACTTTATGGCTACACCTTC.

The chain has TRBV19 and TRBJ1-5; no firm D call. The CDR3 is 15 amino acids. V gave up 4 bases and J gave up 3 bases, with 13 bases separating them. Germline assignment: CDR1 LNHDA and CDR2 SQIVND (reference sequence). The CDR3 DNA follows: TGTGCCAGTAGTACAGGAGGAGGGCTCAATCAGCCCCAGCATTTT. This gives the protein CASSTGGGLNQPQHF.

The chain combines TRBV7-6 with TRBJ2-3; D may be TRBD1 (6 bases). Germline V lookup: CDR1 SGHVS, CDR2 FNYEAQ. V was clipped by 4 bases and J by 1 base, with 12 bases between them. The CDR3 extends over 15 amino acids. Here the CDR3 DNA reads TGTGCCAGCAGCTACAGGGCTGTGGGCACAGATACGCAGTATTTT. Its translation is CASSYRAVGTDTQYF.

The J gene is TRBJ2-1, the V gene TRBV29-1; 7 nucleotides match TRBD2. J gave up 5 bases and V 8 bases, and 6 bases lay outside the gene matches. This CDR3 comprises 12 residues. Germline V lookup: CDR1 SQVTM, CDR2 ANQGSEA. The CDR3 here is CSFRDYDNEQFF. CDR3 bases: TGCAGCTTCCGGGACTACGACAATGAGCAGTTCTTC.

The chain is built from TRBV6-6 and TRBJ1-2, with a weak D call TRBD1 (6 bases). The V end lost 6 bases, the J end lost 7 bases, and 18 bases lay between the germline ends. CDR3 length: 14 residues. Germline V gives CDR1 MNHNY, CDR2 SVGAGI (reference sequence). The CDR3 DNA follows: TGTGCCAGCAGAAAACTCGGACAGCCTCGTGGCTACACCTTC. This encodes CASRKLGQPRGYTF.

The CDR3 protein is CASSLTTAGNTIYF. CDR3 DNA: TGTGCCAGCAGCTTAACGACAGCTGGAAACACCATATATTTT. This chain uses TRBV7-2 with TRBJ1-3; D may be TRBD1 (5 bases). Deletions cut 2 bases from V and 2 bases from J, with 7 bases between. CDR3 length: 14 amino acids. Per the germline V gene, CDR1 is SGHTA and CDR2 is FQGNSA.

The rearrangement joins TRBV2 to TRBJ1-1; 8 bases align to TRBD1. The CDR3 runs 14 residues. Germline values: CDR1 SNHLY, CDR2 FYNNEI. After removal of 6 bases from V and 4 bases from J, the junction contained 7 bases not matched to a gene. CDR3 residues: CASRTGGGITEAFF. The DNA for the CDR3 is TGTGCCAGCAGAACAGGGGGAGGGATCACTGAAGCTTTCTTT.

V and J are TRBV28 and TRBJ1-5, with unresolved D. The CDR3 has 19 residues. The V gene's germline CDR1 is MDHEN and CDR2 SYDVKM. With 2 bases removed from V and 1 base from J, the gap between germline ends came to 21 bases. The CDR3 DNA reads TGTGCCAGCAGTTTAGCCGGGATGAACTTCCGCAGGAGCAATCAGCCCCAGCATTTT. Its translation is CASSLAGMNFRRSNQPQHF.

This clone is a singleton in its sample. V and J are TRBV7-8 and TRBJ2-1; D gene uncertain. This CDR3 spans 12 amino acids. The germline V gene has CDR1 SGHVS and CDR2 FQNEAQ. Deletions cut 1 base from V and 10 bases from J, with 8 bases between. The DNA of the CDR3 is TGTGCCAGCAGCTTAGGAGGTAAAGAGCAGTTCTTC. It yields the protein CASSLGGKEQFF.

CDR3 amino acids: CASSWDRGSYQPQHF. Written as DNA, the CDR3 is TGTGCCAGCAGTTGGGACAGGGGTTCGTATCAGCCCCAGCATTTT. The J gene is TRBJ1-5, the V gene TRBV6-5; 10 bases map to TRBD1. The CDR3 runs 15 residues. V was clipped by 4 bases and J by 5 bases; unmatched bases: 5. CDR1 is MNHEY, CDR2 SVGAGI, per germline.

The chain carries TRBV5-8 and TRBJ2-7, with 8 positions matching TRBD2. Looked up from germline, CDR1 is SGHTS and CDR2 is YDEGEE. The length of the CDR3 is 15 residues. J gave up 6 bases and V 1 base, and 9 bases lay outside the gene matches. The CDR3 loop is CASSLYPSGGREQYF. CDR3 DNA sequence: TGTGCCAGCAGCTTGTATCCCAGCGGGGGTCGCGAGCAGTACTTC.

This clone was seen once. This chain uses TRBV6-5 with TRBJ2-5; 8 bases are a match to TRBD2. Unmatched junction bases numbered 14, after V lost 9 bases and J lost 5 bases. In germline, CDR1 is MNHEY, CDR2 SVGAGI. The CDR3 length is 15 residues. The CDR3: CASGGGGPPGETQYF. Written as DNA, the CDR3 is TGTGCCAGTGGAGGCGGGGGGCCCCCCGGGGAGACCCAGTACTTC.

The CDR3 loop reads CASSDTAGGSGELFF. Written as DNA, the CDR3 is TGTGCCAGCAGTGACACCGCTGGGGGGTCCGGGGAGCTGTTTTTT. The chain uses TRBV6-4 and TRBJ2-2, with TRBD2 as a possible D gene (6 bases). The CDR3 runs 15 residues. Trimming stripped 2 bases from V and 6 bases from J, with 13 bases between. Looked up from germline, CDR1 is MRHNA and CDR2 is SNTAGT.

This chain connects TRBV19 to TRBJ1-6, with D possibly being TRBD1 (5 bases). The CDR3 loop spans 16 amino acids. Germline CDR1 reads LNHDA; CDR2 reads SQIVND (reference sequence). Deletions cut 5 bases from V and 0 bases from J, with 11 bases between. CDR3 protein: CASSAPDSSYNSPLHF. The CDR3 DNA is TGTGCCAGTAGTGCTCCCGACAGCTCCTATAATTCACCCCTCCACTTT. The variable domain in full, with the rest retrieved from reference TRBV19 and TRBJ1-6, is DGGITQSPKYLFRKEGQNVTLSCEQNLNHDAMYWYRQDPGQGLRLIYYSQIVNDFQKGDIAEGYSVSREKKESFPLTVTSAQKNPTAFYLCASSAPDSSYNSPLHFGNGTRLTVT.

This clone is a singleton in its sample. V usage is TRBV2 and J usage is TRBJ2-7; 13 nucleotides line up with TRBD2. The V gene's germline CDR1 is SNHLY and CDR2 FYNNEI. The CDR3 totals 14 residues. The junction had 2 bases not matched to a gene; V was cut back by 6 bases and J by 3 bases. The CDR3: CASSGTSGVYEQYF. The CDR3 DNA sequence: TGTGCCAGCAGCGGGACTAGCGGGGTCTACGAGCAGTACTTC.

This clone was counted once. This chain joins TRBV28 and TRBJ1-4; D is uncertain. Per germline, CDR1 MDHEN and CDR2 SYDVKM. The V end was cut by 4 bases, the J end by 2 bases, with 8 bases between. The CDR3 extends over 14 amino acids. CDR3 amino acids: CASSSRVTNEKLFF. The DNA for the CDR3 is TGTGCCAGCAGTTCTCGGGTCACTAATGAAAAACTGTTTTTT.

V is TRBV7-2 and J is TRBJ2-7, with D perhaps matching TRBD1 (5 bases). Trimming pared 3 bases from V and 5 bases from J, leaving 17 bases between. The CDR3 runs 15 residues. From germline, CDR1 is SGHTA and CDR2 FQGNSA. The CDR3 nucleotides read TGTGCCAGCAGCTTCCGGGCAGGGTTCTGGAACGAGCAGTACTTC. Translated: CASSFRAGFWNEQYF.

The chain couples TRBV7-9 to TRBJ1-4; D remains unclear. The germline CDR1 and CDR2 sequences are SEHNR and FQNEAQ (reference sequence). The CDR3 consists of 13 residues. V shed 3 bases and J shed 5 bases, with 7 bases lying between them. CDR3: CASSFLENEKLFF. CDR3 coding DNA: TGTGCCAGCAGCTTTTTGGAGAATGAAAAACTGTTTTTT.